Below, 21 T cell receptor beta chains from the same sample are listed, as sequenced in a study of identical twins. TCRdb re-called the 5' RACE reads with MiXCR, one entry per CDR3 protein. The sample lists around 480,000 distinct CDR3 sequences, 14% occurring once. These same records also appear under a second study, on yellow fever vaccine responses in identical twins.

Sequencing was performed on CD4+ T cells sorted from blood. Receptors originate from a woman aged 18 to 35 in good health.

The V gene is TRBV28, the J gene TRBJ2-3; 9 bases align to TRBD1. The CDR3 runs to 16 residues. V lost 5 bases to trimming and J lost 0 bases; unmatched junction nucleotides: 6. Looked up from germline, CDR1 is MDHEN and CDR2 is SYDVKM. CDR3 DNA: TGTGCCAGCAGTCAAAGGGACAGGGCGAGCACAGATACGCAGTATTTT. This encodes CASSQRDRASTDTQYF.

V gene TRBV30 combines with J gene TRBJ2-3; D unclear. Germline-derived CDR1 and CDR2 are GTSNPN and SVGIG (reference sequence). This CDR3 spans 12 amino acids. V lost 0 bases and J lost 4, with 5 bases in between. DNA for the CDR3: TGTGCCTGGAGTGTAGGCGCAGATACGCAGTATTTT. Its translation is CAWSVGADTQYF.

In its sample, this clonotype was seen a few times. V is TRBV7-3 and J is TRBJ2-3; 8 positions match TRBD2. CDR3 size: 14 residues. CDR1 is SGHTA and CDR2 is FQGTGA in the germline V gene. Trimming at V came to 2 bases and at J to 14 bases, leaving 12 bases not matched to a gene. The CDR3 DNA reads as TGTGCCAGCAGCTTATTACCCAACGGGGGGGCTGCGTATTTT. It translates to CASSLLPNGGAAYF. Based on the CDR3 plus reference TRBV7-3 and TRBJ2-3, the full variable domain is GAGVSQTPSNKVTEKGKYVELRCDPISGHTALYWYRQSLGQGPEFLIYFQGTGAADDSGLPNDRFFAVRPEGSVSTLKIQRTERGDSAVYLCASSLLPNGGAAYFGPGTRLTVL.

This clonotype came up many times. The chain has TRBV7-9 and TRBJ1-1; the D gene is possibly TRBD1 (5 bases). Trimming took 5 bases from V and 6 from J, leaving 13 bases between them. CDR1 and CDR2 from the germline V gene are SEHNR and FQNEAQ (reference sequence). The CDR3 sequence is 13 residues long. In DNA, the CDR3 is TGTGCCAGCAGCCCCAGGCAGGGCTCTGAAGCTTTCTTT. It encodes CASSPRQGSEAFF.

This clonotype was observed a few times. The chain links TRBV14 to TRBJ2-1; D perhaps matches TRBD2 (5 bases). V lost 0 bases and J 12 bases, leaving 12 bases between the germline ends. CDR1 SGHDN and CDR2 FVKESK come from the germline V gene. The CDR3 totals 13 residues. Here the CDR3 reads CASSQDSGGGQFF. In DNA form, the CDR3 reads TGTGCCAGCAGCCAAGATTCCGGCGGAGGGCAGTTCTTC.

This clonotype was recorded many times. CDR3 sequence: CASRTTRRQGHEQYF. CDR3 DNA sequence: TGTGCCAGCAGGACTACTCGACGACAGGGGCACGAGCAGTACTTC. The rearrangement uses TRBV6-2 or TRBV6-3 and TRBJ2-7; TRBD1 agrees at 8 bases. The V gene end was trimmed by 6 bases and the J gene end by 5 bases; junction bases not matched to a gene: 12. The CDR3 extends over 15 amino acids. Per the germline V gene, CDR1 is MNHEY and CDR2 is SVGEGT.

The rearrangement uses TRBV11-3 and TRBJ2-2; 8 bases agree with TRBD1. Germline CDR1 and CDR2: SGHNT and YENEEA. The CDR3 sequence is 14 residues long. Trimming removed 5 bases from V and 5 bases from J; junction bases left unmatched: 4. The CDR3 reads CASSPGGMTGELFF. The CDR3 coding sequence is TGTGCCAGCAGCCCAGGGGGCATGACCGGGGAGCTGTTTTTT. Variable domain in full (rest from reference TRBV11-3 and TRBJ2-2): EAGVVQSPRYKIIEKKQPVAFWCNPISGHNTLYWYLQNLGQGPELLIRYENEEAVDDSQLPKDRFSAERLKGVDSTLKIQPAELGDSAVYLCASSPGGMTGELFFGEGSRLTVL.

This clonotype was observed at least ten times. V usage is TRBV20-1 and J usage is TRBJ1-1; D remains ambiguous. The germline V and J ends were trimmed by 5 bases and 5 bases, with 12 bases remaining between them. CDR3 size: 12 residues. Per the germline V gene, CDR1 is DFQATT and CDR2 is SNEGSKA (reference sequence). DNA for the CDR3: TGCAGTGCTCCCCGTGGAGGGACTGAAGCTTTCTTT. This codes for CSAPRGGTEAFF.

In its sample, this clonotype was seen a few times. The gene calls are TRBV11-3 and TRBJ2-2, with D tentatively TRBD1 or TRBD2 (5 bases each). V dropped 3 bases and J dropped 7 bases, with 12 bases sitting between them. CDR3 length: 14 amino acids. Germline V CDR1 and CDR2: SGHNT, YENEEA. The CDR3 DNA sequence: TGTGCCAGCAGCTTGTCCGGGGACGTCGGGGAGCTGTTTTTT. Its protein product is CASSLSGDVGELFF.

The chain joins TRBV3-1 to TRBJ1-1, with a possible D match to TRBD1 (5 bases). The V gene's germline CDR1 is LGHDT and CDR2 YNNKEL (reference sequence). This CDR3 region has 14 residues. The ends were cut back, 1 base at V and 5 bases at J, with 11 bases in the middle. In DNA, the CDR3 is TGTGCCAGCAGCCAAGCCGGGACTGGTACTGAAGCTTTCTTT. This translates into CASSQAGTGTEAFF.

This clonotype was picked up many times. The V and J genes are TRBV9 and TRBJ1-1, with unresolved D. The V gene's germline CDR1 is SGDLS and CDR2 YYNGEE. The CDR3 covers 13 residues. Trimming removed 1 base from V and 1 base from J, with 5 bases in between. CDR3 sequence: CASSVMGNTEAFF. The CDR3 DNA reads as TGTGCCAGCAGCGTAATGGGGAACACTGAAGCTTTCTTT.

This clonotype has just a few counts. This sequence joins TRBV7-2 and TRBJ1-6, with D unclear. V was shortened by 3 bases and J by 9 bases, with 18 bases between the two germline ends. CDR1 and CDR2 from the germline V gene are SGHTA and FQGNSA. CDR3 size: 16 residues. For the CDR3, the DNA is TGTGCCAGCAGCTTTACTCCGGGTCCCGTAGGTTCACCCCTCCACTTT. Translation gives CASSFTPGPVGSPLHF.

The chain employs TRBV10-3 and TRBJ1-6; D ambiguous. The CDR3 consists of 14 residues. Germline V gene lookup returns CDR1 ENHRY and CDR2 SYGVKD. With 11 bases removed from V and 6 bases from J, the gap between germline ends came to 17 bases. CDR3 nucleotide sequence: TGTGCCGCCTCATCGGCAGACACTAATTCACCCCTCCACTTT. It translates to CAASSADTNSPLHF.

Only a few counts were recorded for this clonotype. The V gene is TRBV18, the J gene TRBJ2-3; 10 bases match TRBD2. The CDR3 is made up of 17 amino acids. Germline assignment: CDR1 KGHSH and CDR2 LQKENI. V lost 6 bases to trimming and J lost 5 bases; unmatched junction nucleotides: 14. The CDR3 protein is CASSVSSGSASRDTQYF. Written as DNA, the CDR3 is TGTGCCAGCTCCGTTTCTAGCGGGAGTGCCTCAAGAGATACGCAGTATTTT.

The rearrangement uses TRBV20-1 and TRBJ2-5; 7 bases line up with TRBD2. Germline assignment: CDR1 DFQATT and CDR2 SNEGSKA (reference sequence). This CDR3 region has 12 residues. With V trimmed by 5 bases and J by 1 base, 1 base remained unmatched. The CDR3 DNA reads TGCAGTGCTCTAGCGGCCCAAGAGACCCAGTACTTC. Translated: CSALAAQETQYF.

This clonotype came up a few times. DNA for the CDR3: TGTGCCAGCAAGACGGAGTGGGACACCGGGGAGCTGTTTTTT. Translation: CASKTEWDTGELFF. This chain uses TRBV6-1 with TRBJ2-2; D ambiguous. The germline V gene has CDR1 MNHNS and CDR2 SASEGT. This CDR3 is built from 14 residues. V dropped 7 bases and J dropped 3 bases, with 12 bases sitting between them.

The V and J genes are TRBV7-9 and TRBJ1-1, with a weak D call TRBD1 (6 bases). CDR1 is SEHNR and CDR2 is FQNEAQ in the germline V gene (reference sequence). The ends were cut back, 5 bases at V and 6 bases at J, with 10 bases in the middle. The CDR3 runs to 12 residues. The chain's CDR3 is CASSNRVSEAFF. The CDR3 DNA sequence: TGTGCCAGCAGCAACAGGGTTTCTGAAGCTTTCTTT.

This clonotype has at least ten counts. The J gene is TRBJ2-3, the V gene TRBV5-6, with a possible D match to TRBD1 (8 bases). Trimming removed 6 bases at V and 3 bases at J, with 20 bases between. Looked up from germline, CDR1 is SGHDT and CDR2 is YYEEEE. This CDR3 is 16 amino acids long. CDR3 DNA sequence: TGTGCCAGCACCCCGTGGGGGGGGACAGGAACAGATACGCAGTATTTT. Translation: CASTPWGGTGTDTQYF.

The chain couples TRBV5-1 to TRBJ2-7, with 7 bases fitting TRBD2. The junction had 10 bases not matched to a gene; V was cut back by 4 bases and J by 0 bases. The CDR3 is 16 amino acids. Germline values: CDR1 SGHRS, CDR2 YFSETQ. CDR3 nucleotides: TGCGCCAGCAGCGCCCCGGGGCTAGCGGTCTCCTACGAGCAGTACTTC. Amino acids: CASSAPGLAVSYEQYF.

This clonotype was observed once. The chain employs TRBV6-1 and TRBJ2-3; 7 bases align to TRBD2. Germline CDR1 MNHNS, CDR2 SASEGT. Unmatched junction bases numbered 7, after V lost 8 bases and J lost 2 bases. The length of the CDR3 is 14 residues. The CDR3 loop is CASGRREVTDTQYF. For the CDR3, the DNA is TGTGCCAGCGGACGCCGGGAGGTCACAGATACGCAGTATTTT.

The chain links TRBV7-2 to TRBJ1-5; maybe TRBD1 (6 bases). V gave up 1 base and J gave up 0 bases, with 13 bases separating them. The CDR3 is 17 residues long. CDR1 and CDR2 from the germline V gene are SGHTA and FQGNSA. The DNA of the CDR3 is TGTGCCAGCAGCTTAGTGGGGGGGGGCTATAGCAATCAGCCCCAGCATTTT. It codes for CASSLVGGGYSNQPQHF.